This entry concerns a single T cell receptor (beta chain). The CDR3 is made up of 14 amino acids. The germline V gene encodes CDR1 LGHNA and CDR2 YNFKEQ. The V and J ends lost 3 bases and 1 base, in that order; junction bases with no gene match: 0. The assay was immunoSEQ multiplex PCR, and TCRdb's table has in-frame clones only and misses some. Of approximately 96,000 clones in the sample, 92% are singletons; the top ten hold roughly 2.3%. This entry comes from a study of T cell changes during pregnancy in multiple sclerosis. This receptor was identified in a female donor in good health, enrolled as a control in a pregnancy study. Sequencing used peripheral blood, obtained after pregnancy. The chain recombines TRBV4-2 with TRBJ2-3; 8 positions agree with TRBD2. The CDR3 reads CASSHSGGTDTQYF. The CDR3 DNA reads TGTGCCAGCAGCCATAGCGGGGGCACAGATACGCAGTATTTT.